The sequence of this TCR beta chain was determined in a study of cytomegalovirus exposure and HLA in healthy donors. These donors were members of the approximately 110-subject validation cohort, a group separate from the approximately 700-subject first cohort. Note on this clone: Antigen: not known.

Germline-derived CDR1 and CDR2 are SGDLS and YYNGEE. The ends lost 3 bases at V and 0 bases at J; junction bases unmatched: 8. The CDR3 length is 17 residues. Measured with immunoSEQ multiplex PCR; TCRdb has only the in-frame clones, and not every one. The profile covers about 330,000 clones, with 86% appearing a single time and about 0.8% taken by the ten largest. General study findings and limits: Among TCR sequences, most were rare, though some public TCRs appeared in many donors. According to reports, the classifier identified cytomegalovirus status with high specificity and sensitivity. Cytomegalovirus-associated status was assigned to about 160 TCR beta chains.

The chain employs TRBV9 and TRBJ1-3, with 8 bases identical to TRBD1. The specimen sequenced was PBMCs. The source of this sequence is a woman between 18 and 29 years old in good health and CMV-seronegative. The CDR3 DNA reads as TGTGCCAGCAGCGCCAGGGGGCAGAGGATCTCTGGAAACACCATATATTTT. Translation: CASSARGQRISGNTIYF.